These T cell receptor beta chains were read from a single sample in a study of T cell responses to AZD1222 COVID-19 vaccine. The repertoire was sequenced with immunoSEQ multiplex PCR; TCRdb's copy has only in-frame clones and lacks some. The table includes about 130,000 clones, roughly nine tenths detected once. Sequences were derived from peripheral blood, sampled on day 0 of AZD1222 vaccination. Receptors were obtained from an adult in good health. Both conserved end residues are part of each CDR3. A D gene is named only where the DNA matches it firmly.

D: NA
length: 16
J: TRBJ1-5
V: TRBV28
DNA: TGTGCCAGCAGTCCCAACCGTACCCCTAGCAATCAGCCCCAGCATTTT
CDR3: CASSPNRTPSNQPQHF

D: NA
length: 18
J: TRBJ2-3
V: TRBV21-1
DNA: TGTGCCAGCAGCAAAAGCCGAAACGGGACTAGCGGCACAGATACGCAGTATTTT
CDR3: CASSKSRNGTSGTDTQYF

D: TRBD2
length: 14
J: TRBJ2-7
V: TRBV7-2
DNA: TGTGCCAGCAGCTTAGGGGTCCAGGGAGGGGAGCAGTACTTC
CDR3: CASSLGVQGGEQYF

D: NA
length: 13
J: TRBJ1-1
V: TRBV29-1
DNA: TGCAGCGTTGAAGAGAGGCAGAACACTGAAGCTTTCTTT
CDR3: CSVEERQNTEAFF

D: NA
length: 10
J: TRBJ2-1
V: TRBV29-1
DNA: TGCAGCTATTCTTACAATGAGCAGTTCTTC
CDR3: CSYSYNEQFF

D: NA
length: 12
J: TRBJ1-2
V: TRBV9
DNA: TGTGCCAGCAGCGAATTGGAGGGTGGCTACACCTTC
CDR3: CASSELEGGYTF

D: TRBD2
length: 15
J: TRBJ2-7
V: TRBV2
DNA: TGTGCCAGCAGAGTCTCTAGCGGGAGCTCCTACGAGCAGTACTTC
CDR3: CASRVSSGSSYEQYF

D: NA
length: 16
J: TRBJ1-1
V: TRBV5-1
DNA: TGCGCCAGCAGCTTGGCCAGGGGCAGCATGAACACTGAAGCTTTCTTT
CDR3: CASSLARGSMNTEAFF

D: NA
length: 15
J: TRBJ2-3
V: TRBV6-1
DNA: TGTGCCAGCAGTGAAGCGGCGGGAAGCACAGATACGCAGTATTTT
CDR3: CASSEAAGSTDTQYF

D: TRBD1
length: 15
J: TRBJ1-5
V: TRBV19
DNA: TGTGCCAGTAGTATTGGGACAGGGCTCAATCAGCCCCAGCATTTT
CDR3: CASSIGTGLNQPQHF

D: NA
length: 12
J: TRBJ2-7
V: TRBV11-3
DNA: TGTGCCAGCAGCCTCGGGACCTACGAGCAGTACTTC
CDR3: CASSLGTYEQYF

D: TRBD1
length: 15
J: TRBJ1-6
V: TRBV5-1
DNA: TGCGCCAGCAGCTCCGACAGGGGATATAATTCACCCCTCCACTTT
CDR3: CASSSDRGYNSPLHF

D: NA
length: 13
J: TRBJ1-5
V: TRBV7-2
DNA: TGTGCCAGCAGCTGGGTGGGGGGACAGCCCCAGCATTTT
CDR3: CASSWVGGQPQHF

D: NA
length: 14
J: TRBJ1-1
V: TRBV7-2
DNA: TGTGCCAGCAGACAATATGATCTGAACACTGAAGCTTTCTTT
CDR3: CASRQYDLNTEAFF

D: NA
length: 14
J: TRBJ2-7
V: TRBV2
DNA: TGTGCCGCAAGCAGGGTGACGGTGCCCTACGAGCAGTACTTC
CDR3: CAASRVTVPYEQYF

D: NA
length: 14
J: TRBJ2-5
V: TRBV19
DNA: TGTGCCAGTAGTACGCCGGGACTTTCGGAGACCCAGTACTTC
CDR3: CASSTPGLSETQYF